These 24 T cell receptor beta chains were sequenced from one sample in a study of CD4 T cells in relation to SARS-CoV-2 and coronaviruses. Repertoires were generated with immunoSEQ multiplex PCR, while TCRdb's copy carries only in-frame clones and drops some. The table lists more than 20,000 clones, roughly 70% of them singletons. The antigens of these receptors remain unknown. Before the COVID-19 pandemic, during about 2010-2018, CD4+ T cells were taken from unexposed donors. The cells were cultured for less than twelve days before CD4+ T cells were isolated. The source material was CD4+ T cells from PBMCs, cultured in vitro. Receptors were obtained from a human donor in good health.

The CDR3 nucleotides are TGTGCCAGCTCATTGCAGGGGGCGGATGGCTACACCTTC. Amino acid sequence: CASSLQGADGYTF. This rearrangement joins TRBV18 to TRBJ1-2; 8 bases are shared with TRBD1. Germline CDR1 is KGHSH and CDR2 is LQKENI. Trimming took 5 bases from V and 6 from J; bases not matched to a gene: 5. The length of the CDR3 is 13 residues.

CDR3 nucleotide sequence: TGTGCCAGCAGCTTGAGCCTCGGGACGGGGGGGGCTCAAGAGACCCAGTACTTC. The encoded protein is CASSLSLGTGGAQETQYF. The V call is TRBV9, the J call TRBJ2-5, with 8 nucleotides matching TRBD2. Germline V gene lookup returns CDR1 SGDLS and CDR2 YYNGEE. V trimming: 4 bases; J trimming: 2 bases; junction bases outside the gene matches: 16. The CDR3 extends over 18 amino acids.

This clone was detected a few times. The gene calls are TRBV9 and TRBJ2-3, with 9 bases lining up with TRBD2. V lost 0 bases and J lost 4; bases outside the gene matches: 6. The germline V gene has CDR1 SGDLS and CDR2 YYNGEE. The CDR3 runs 16 residues. The CDR3 DNA follows: TGTGCCAGCAGCGTAGGCCCTAGCGGGAACGCAGATACGCAGTATTTT. Translated, it gives CASSVGPSGNADTQYF.

The V gene is TRBV7-2, the J gene TRBJ2-1; D is ambiguous. V was clipped by 3 bases and J by 5 bases, with 2 bases between them. CDR3 size: 11 residues. Germline CDR1 and CDR2: SGHTA and FQGNSA. CDR3 protein: CASSFHNEQFF. In nucleotides, the CDR3 is TGTGCCAGCAGCTTCCACAATGAGCAGTTCTTC.

The count of this clone is one. V and J are TRBV6-6 and TRBJ2-5; possibly TRBD1 or TRBD2 for D (5 bases each). This CDR3 region has 12 residues. Germline V lookup: CDR1 MNHNY, CDR2 SVGAGI (reference sequence). The V end was cut by 7 bases, the J end by 5 bases, with 11 bases between. Here the CDR3 reads CASMGPGETQYF. The CDR3 DNA sequence: TGTGCCAGCATGGGACCGGGGGAGACCCAGTACTTC.

With respect to this clone: One end of the junction fails to match germline, which may point to a read error. This sequence joins TRBV11-3 and TRBJ2-2; TRBD1 aligns across 7 bases. Germline V lookup: CDR1 SGHNT, CDR2 YENEEA. The CDR3 extends over 16 amino acids. As DNA, the CDR3 is TGTGCCAGCAGCTTAGAGGCGACAGGGTCCACCCGGGAGCTGTTTTTT. Encoded protein: CASSLEATGSTRELFF.

The rearrangement uses TRBV19 and TRBJ2-3; the match to TRBD1 covers 9 bases. The germline V gene has CDR1 LNHDA and CDR2 SQIVND (reference sequence). The CDR3 is 14 residues long. The ends lost 6 bases at V and 6 bases at J; junction bases unmatched: 7. CDR3 loop: CASRPTGGADTQYF. CDR3 nucleotide sequence: TGTGCCAGTAGACCTACAGGGGGCGCCGATACGCAGTATTTT.

This clone has more than one count but fewer than ten. The V and J genes are TRBV7-9 and TRBJ1-1; D is ambiguous. This CDR3 is built from 15 residues. Germline CDR1 reads SEHNR; CDR2 reads FQNEAQ (reference sequence). V lost 5 bases to trimming and J lost 1 base, with 14 bases between them. The CDR3 DNA reads as TGTGCCAGCAGCCCGCACCTAGATGGGAACACTGAAGCTTTCTTT. The encoded protein is CASSPHLDGNTEAFF.

A few counts support this clone. The chain recombines TRBV4-3 with TRBJ2-7; TRBD1 might be the D (5 bases). Germline V CDR1 and CDR2: LGHNA, YSLEER. Trimming shortened V by 0 bases and J by 4 bases, and 13 bases separated the two germline ends. This CDR3 has 15 residues. CDR3 DNA sequence: TGCGCCAGCAGCCAAGATAGGGGATCGCCATACGAGCAGTACTTC. Protein: CASSQDRGSPYEQYF.

V and J are TRBV3-1 (or the pseudogene TRBV3-2) and TRBJ2-3; D is undetermined. The CDR3 sequence is 14 residues long. The germline CDR1 and CDR2 sequences are LGHDT and YNNKEL (reference sequence). Trimming removed 2 bases from V and 2 bases from J, with 8 bases in between. CDR3 nucleotide sequence: TGTGCCAGCAGCCAACGCAGATTCACAGATACGCAGTATTTT. Translating gives CASSQRRFTDTQYF.

V gene TRBV4-3 combines with J gene TRBJ2-2, with 8 nucleotides matching TRBD1. This CDR3 comprises 16 residues. The germline gives CDR1 LGHNA, CDR2 YSLEER. Trimming cost V 2 bases and J 2 bases; bases outside gene matches: 4. The CDR3 sequence: CASSQRTGYNTGELFF. DNA of the CDR3: TGCGCCAGCAGCCAACGGACAGGGTATAACACCGGGGAGCTGTTTTTT.

V usage is TRBV19 and J usage is TRBJ2-7; D gene uncertain. V gave up 3 bases and J gave up 4 bases, with 10 bases separating them. The CDR3 is made up of 13 amino acids. CDR1 and CDR2 (germline): LNHDA, SQIVND (reference sequence). CDR3 DNA sequence: TGTGCCAGTAGTATTCGGGTTTTATACGAGCAGTACTTC. It encodes CASSIRVLYEQYF.

The chain uses TRBV7-2 and TRBJ1-2; 10 bases map to TRBD1. In germline, CDR1 is SGHTA, CDR2 FQGNSA. Trimming took 5 bases from V and 8 from J; bases not matched to a gene: 11. The CDR3 sequence is 15 residues long. Written as DNA, the CDR3 is TGTGCCAGCAGCACCCGACAGGGGGCAGTAGAAGGCTACACCTTC. Translation gives CASSTRQGAVEGYTF.

This clone was observed a few times. CDR3 loop: CASRDTGELFF. CDR3 DNA: TGCGCCAGCAGAGACACCGGGGAGCTGTTTTTT. V gene TRBV5-1 combines with J gene TRBJ2-2; D unresolved. CDR1 is SGHRS, CDR2 YFSETQ, per germline. CDR3 size: 11 residues. V dropped 5 bases and J dropped 3 bases, with 2 bases sitting between them.

The V and J genes are TRBV7-9 and TRBJ2-7; 9 bases fit TRBD1. The V and J ends lost 1 base and 0 bases, in that order; junction bases with no gene match: 4. Germline-derived CDR1 and CDR2 are SEHNR and FQNEAQ (reference sequence). This CDR3 spans 16 amino acids. CDR3 sequence reads: CASSLVVTGGSYEQYF. In DNA form, the CDR3 reads TGTGCCAGCAGCTTAGTGGTGACAGGGGGCTCCTACGAGCAGTACTTC.

The V gene is TRBV2, the J gene TRBJ1-2; D is unclear. The V and J ends lost 4 bases and 8 bases respectively, with 8 bases between them. CDR1 is SNHLY, CDR2 FYNNEI, per germline. The CDR3 is 11 residues long. The chain's CDR3 is CASSAFRGYTF. CDR3 DNA: TGTGCCAGCAGTGCCTTTAGGGGCTACACCTTC.

This sequence joins TRBV4-3 and TRBJ1-5; D uncertain. From germline, CDR1 is LGHNA and CDR2 YSLEER. The CDR3 loop spans 14 amino acids. The V end lost 1 base, the J end lost 0 bases, and 4 bases lay between the germline ends. The CDR3 nucleotides read TGCGCCAGCAGCCAAGTTTATAGCAATCAGCCCCAGCATTTT. Protein sequence: CASSQVYSNQPQHF.

The V gene is TRBV6-5, the J gene TRBJ2-7; TRBD2 might be the D (7 bases). The V end lost 10 bases, the J end lost 0 bases, and 16 bases lay between the germline ends. The CDR3 runs to 14 residues. Germline CDR1 and CDR2: MNHEY and SVGAGI. The chain's CDR3 is CATGLPRGSYEQYF. CDR3 sequence (DNA): TGTGCCACGGGACTACCCAGGGGCTCCTACGAGCAGTACTTC.

The V call is TRBV5-8, the J call TRBJ2-5, with 9 bases fitting TRBD1. The germline V gene has CDR1 SGHTS and CDR2 YDEGEE. Losses at the gene ends were 4 bases for V and 5 bases for J; bases not matched to a gene: 12. The length of the CDR3 is 16 residues. CDR3 coding DNA: TGTGCCAGCAGCAACTACTTACAGGGGGCGACGGAGACCCAGTACTTC. It is translated as CASSNYLQGATETQYF.

The chain is built from TRBV13 and TRBJ2-1; no clear D gene. CDR3 size: 13 residues. From germline, CDR1 is PRHDT and CDR2 FYEKMQ (reference sequence). V shed 1 base and J shed 1 base, with 2 bases lying between them. Here the CDR3 DNA reads TGTGCCAGCAGCTTAGCATCCTACAATGAGCAGTTCTTC. It specifies CASSLASYNEQFF.

The V and J genes are TRBV6-2 or TRBV6-3 and TRBJ2-3; D gene uncertain. The germline V gene has CDR1 MNHEY and CDR2 SVGEGT. V shed 0 bases and J shed 6 bases, with 19 bases lying between them. The CDR3 runs to 17 residues. Here the CDR3 reads CASSYSDRNAFPDTQYF. The CDR3 coding sequence is TGTGCCAGCAGTTACTCGGACCGGAATGCCTTCCCGGATACGCAGTATTTT.

The chain recombines TRBV5-1 with TRBJ2-1; D may correspond to TRBD1 or TRBD2 (6 bases each). CDR3 size: 13 residues. Trimming took 4 bases from V and 6 from J, leaving 11 bases between them. The germline V gene encodes CDR1 SGHRS and CDR2 YFSETQ. CDR3 protein: CASSPGAGNEQFF. CDR3 in DNA: TGCGCCAGCAGCCCGGGGGCAGGCAATGAGCAGTTCTTC. Based on the CDR3 plus reference TRBV5-1 and TRBJ2-1, the full variable domain is KAGVTQTPRYLIKTRGQQVTLSCSPISGHRSVSWYQQTPGQGLQFLFEYFSETQRNKGNFPGRFSGRQFSNSRSEMNVSTLELGDSALYLCASSPGAGNEQFFGPGTRLTVL.

This chain joins TRBV30 and TRBJ2-1; D possibly corresponds to TRBD1 (7 bases). CDR3 size: 15 residues. V lost 3 bases to trimming and J lost 4 bases, with 16 bases between them. CDR1 and CDR2 from the germline V gene are GTSNPN and SVGIG (reference sequence). CDR3 coding DNA: TGTGCCTGGAGCGGACGGGGGACAGTTTACAATGAGCAGTTCTTC. It yields the protein CAWSGRGTVYNEQFF.

The chain is built from TRBV11-1 and TRBJ2-7, with D possibly TRBD1 on 8 matching bases. This CDR3 comprises 14 residues. The germline V gene has CDR1 SGHAT and CDR2 FQDESV (reference sequence). With 5 bases removed from V and 4 bases from J, the gap between germline ends came to 15 bases. This chain's CDR3 is CASSAQGGGYEQYF. The CDR3 DNA follows: TGTGCCAGCAGCGCACAGGGGGGGGGTTACGAGCAGTACTTC.